Listed below are T cell receptor beta chains from one sample, sequenced in a study of Graves' ophthalmopathy and Graves' hyperthyroidism. TCRdb fed the multiplex PCR reads into MiXCR, producing one record per CDR3 protein. Found here are some 410,000 distinct CDR3 sequences, 21% of them singletons; the top ten hold more than 2.5%. The sample consisted of peripheral blood. The receptors stem from a woman younger than 35 with stable Graves' hyperthyroidism. Both conserved end residues are part of each CDR3. D genes are given only for firm matches. Expanded clones are given a class, and other clones once, few, many or no size at all.

j_call | v_call | d_call | clone_size | cdr3_nt | cdr3_aa
TRBJ1-3 | TRBV7-2 | NA | many | TGTGCCAGCAGCTTACCAGGGTCGGACACCATATATTTT | CASSLPGSDTIYF
TRBJ1-2 | TRBV12-3/TRBV12-4 | TRBD1 | NA | TGTGCCAGCAGTTCGACAGGGTTTATACCCATTTATGGCTACACCTTC | CASSSTGFIPIYGYTF
TRBJ1-5 | TRBV10-3 | TRBD1 | NA | TGTGCCATCCATGGGACAGGGGACAAAAATCAGCCCCAGCATTTT | CAIHGTGDKNQPQHF
TRBJ1-2 | TRBV6-1 | NA | NA | TGTGCCAGCACCCGGGGGGGAAATGGCTACACCTTC | CASTRGGNGYTF
TRBJ1-6 | TRBV12-5 | NA | many | TGTGCTAGTGACGTTGACTCACCCCTCCACTTT | CASDVDSPLHF
TRBJ1-6 | TRBV12-3/TRBV12-4 | NA | NA | TGTGCCAGCAGTTTGATGGGCGTGCGGGGTTCACCCCTCCACTTT | CASSLMGVRGSPLHF
TRBJ2-7 | TRBV12-3/TRBV12-4 | NA | NA | TGTGCCAGCAGGGACAGAAGCGAGCAGTACTTC | CASRDRSEQYF
TRBJ2-2 | TRBV24-1 | TRBD1 | many | TGTGCCACCAGTGATCATGGACAGGGGGCGAGTGTCGGGGAGCTGTTTTTT | CATSDHGQGASVGELFF
TRBJ1-1 | TRBV30 | NA | many | TGTGCCTGGAGTATTGGTCTGAACACTGAAGCTTTCTTT | CAWSIGLNTEAFF
TRBJ2-2 | TRBV4-1 | NA | many | TGCGCCAGCAGCCAAGTCGAGGGGAGAGCCGCCGGGGAGCTGTTTTTT | CASSQVEGRAAGELFF
TRBJ2-7 | TRBV18 | NA | many | TGTGCCAGCTCACCACCGACAAGGTCCGAGCAGTACTTC | CASSPPTRSEQYF
TRBJ2-4 | TRBV4-2 | NA | many | TGTGCCAGCAGCCAGGCAATAGGGGAAGGGGCCAAAAACATTCAGTACTTC | CASSQAIGEGAKNIQYF
TRBJ2-2 | TRBV19 | NA | many | TGTGCCAGTACCGTGGAGGGACATATTAGAACCGGGGAGCTGTTTTTT | CASTVEGHIRTGELFF
TRBJ1-1 | TRBV28 | TRBD1 | many | TGTGCCAGCAGAACAGGGGTCGATGAAGCTTTCTTT | CASRTGVDEAFF
TRBJ1-2 | TRBV3-1 | NA | many | TGTGCCAGCAGCCAATTGACAGCAGCCTATGGCTACACCTTC | CASSQLTAAYGYTF
TRBJ1-2 | TRBV2 | TRBD1 | many | TGTGCCAGCAGTGTTGGACAGGGGAGGTTGTATGGCTACACCTTC | CASSVGQGRLYGYTF
TRBJ1-3 | TRBV28 | NA | many | TGTGCCAGCAGTCGTCCCGGGGGAAACACCATATATTTT | CASSRPGGNTIYF
TRBJ1-6 | TRBV9 | TRBD1 | many | TGTGCCAGCAGCGAGACAGGGAGCACTTCACCCCTCCACTTT | CASSETGSTSPLHF
TRBJ1-3 | TRBV20-1 | TRBD1 | many | TGCAGTGCGGGGGACCACAGGGGCGGAAACACCATATATTTT | CSAGDHRGGNTIYF
TRBJ1-2 | TRBV4-1 | TRBD1 | many | TGCGCCAGCAGGCGACAGGGTCTCGACTATGGCTACACCTTC | CASRRQGLDYGYTF
TRBJ2-7 | TRBV6-1 | TRBD2 | many | TGTGCCAGCAGACCGGGAGGCGGGTACTCCTACGAGCAGTACTTC | CASRPGGGYSYEQYF
TRBJ2-7 | TRBV11-2 | NA | many | TGTGCCAGCAGCTTAGTTGCGAATCCCTACGAGCAGTACTTC | CASSLVANPYEQYF
TRBJ2-7 | TRBV6-1 | NA | NA | TGTGCCAGCAGTGAAGCGCTTCAAAGACGGTCCCTCTACGAGCAGTACTTC | CASSEALQRRSLYEQYF
TRBJ1-3 | TRBV15 | NA | many | TGTGCCACCAGGGCGTTCTCGGGCCGTCGCATATATTTT | CATRAFSGRRIYF
TRBJ2-7 | TRBV12-5 | NA | NA | TGTGCTAGTGCCCCTGAGGGCAACGAGCAGTACTTC | CASAPEGNEQYF
TRBJ2-5 | TRBV6-5 | NA | NA | TGTGCCAGCAGTTACTCGGAAAGGCCAGAGACCCAGTACTTC | CASSYSERPETQYF
TRBJ2-6 | TRBV30 | TRBD2 | many | TGTGCCTGGATGGGAGGGTCTGGGGCCAACGTCCTGACTTTC | CAWMGGSGANVLTF
TRBJ2-3 | TRBV5-1 | TRBD2 | many | TGCGCCAGCAGCTTCACTCGCGGGAGGCAAGATACGCAGTATTTT | CASSFTRGRQDTQYF
TRBJ1-6 | TRBV7-8 | TRBD1 | many | TGTGCCAGCAGCTTAGACAGGGGAAGGCGTTCACCCCTCCACTTT | CASSLDRGRRSPLHF
TRBJ2-7 | TRBV6-2/TRBV6-3 | TRBD2 | many | TGTGCCAGCAGACCTAGCGGGAGCCACGAGCAGTACTTC | CASRPSGSHEQYF
TRBJ2-5 | TRBV4-1 | TRBD2 | many | TGCGCCAGCAGCTTGGGACTAGCGGATACAAGAGAGACCCAGTACTTC | CASSLGLADTRETQYF
TRBJ1-2 | TRBV6-1 | TRBD1 | many | TGTGCCAGCAGCCAAGCCCCGGGACAGGGCTATGGCTACACCTTC | CASSQAPGQGYGYTF
TRBJ1-6 | TRBV6-1 | NA | many | TGTGCCAGCAGTGCCATGAGGGACTGGCCCCTCCACTTT | CASSAMRDWPLHF
TRBJ2-5 | TRBV5-6 | NA | many | TGTGCCAGCAGCTTGGGCCCACGAGAGACCCAGTACTTC | CASSLGPRETQYF
TRBJ1-5 | TRBV15 | TRBD1 | few | TGTGCCACCCAACAGGGGTGGGGACAGCCCCAGCATTTT | CATQQGWGQPQHF
TRBJ1-2 | TRBV28 | NA | NA | TGTGCCAGCAGTTTTGCCAAAAAAAACTATGGCTACACCTTC | CASSFAKKNYGYTF
TRBJ1-1 | TRBV28 | NA | NA | TGTGCCAGCACCTTTAGGGCCATTGCTGAAGCTTTCTTT | CASTFRAIAEAFF
TRBJ1-2 | TRBV6-1 | NA | NA | TGTGCCAGCATGAGGGGCTTCTCTGGCTACACCTTC | CASMRGFSGYTF
TRBJ2-2 | TRBV6-1 | NA | many | TGTGCCAGCTGGAAGACCGGGGAGCTGTTTTTT | CASWKTGELFF
TRBJ2-7 | TRBV6-1 | NA | many | TGTGCCAGCAGTGAATTCAAGGTCGGGTCCTACGAGCAGTACTTC | CASSEFKVGSYEQYF
TRBJ1-2 | TRBV5-1 | NA | many | TGCGCCAGCAGCCTTACCGGACGGGGTGAGGGCTACACCTTC | CASSLTGRGEGYTF
TRBJ2-2 | TRBV12-3/TRBV12-4 | NA | many | TGTGCCAGCAGTTTAGGTTTGAGGGAGAACACCGGGGAGCTGTTTTTT | CASSLGLRENTGELFF
TRBJ1-1 | TRBV12-3/TRBV12-4 | NA | many | TGTGCCAGCACCCTTTCCGGTAACATGAACACTGAAGCTTTCTTT | CASTLSGNMNTEAFF
TRBJ1-1 | TRBV29-1 | NA | few | TGCAGCGTTCCAGGGGCCACCAACACTGAAGCTTTCTTT | CSVPGATNTEAFF
TRBJ2-5 | TRBV4-3 | NA | many | TGCGCCAGCAGCCAAGGATTTGAGGAGACCCAGTACTTC | CASSQGFEETQYF
TRBJ1-2 | TRBV10-3 | NA | many | TGTGCCATCAGTGAGTCGATCCTAGGCTCCCTGCGAGATTATGGCTACACCTTC | CAISESILGSLRDYGYTF
TRBJ1-1 | TRBV5-1 | TRBD1 | many | TGCGCCAGCAGATTGGACAGGGGTACTGAAGCTTTCTTT | CASRLDRGTEAFF
TRBJ2-5 | TRBV20-1 | NA | many | TGCAGTGCTAGAGATCAAAGGGGGGGGGATCAAGAGACCCAGTACTTC | CSARDQRGGDQETQYF
TRBJ2-5 | TRBV19 | TRBD2 | many | TGTGCCAGTAGCAACAGCGGGGCGCTCCAAGAGACCCAGTACTTC | CASSNSGALQETQYF
TRBJ2-7 | TRBV20-1 | TRBD2 | many | TGCAGTGCTAGGGGTGGGGCAGCGGGAAGCTACGAGCAGTACTTC | CSARGGAAGSYEQYF
TRBJ1-6 | TRBV20-1 | NA | many | TGCAGTGTCCCCGGTGGGGTAACGAGGTCACCCCTCCACTTT | CSVPGGVTRSPLHF
TRBJ1-3 | TRBV20-1 | TRBD1 | many | TGCAGTGCCAGCGGACAGGGCACTGGAAACACCATATATTTT | CSASGQGTGNTIYF
TRBJ1-5 | TRBV15 | NA | NA | TGTGCCACCAGCAGAGATATAGGGGCCGCGGGCAATCAGCCCCGGCATTTT | CATSRDIGAAGNQPRHF
TRBJ1-1 | TRBV6-4 | NA | many | TGTGCCAGCAGTCCGGGCTTAGGGTCAGGAGAGAACACTGAAGCTTTCTTT | CASSPGLGSGENTEAFF
TRBJ2-5 | TRBV9 | NA | many | TGTGCCAGCAGCCAAGTGGGAGCGAGAGAGACCCAGTACTTC | CASSQVGARETQYF
TRBJ2-7 | TRBV19 | NA | NA | TGTGCCAGTAGTATTTCTTCCGAGCAGTACTTC | CASSISSEQYF